Below, one TCR beta chain is given with its context. Which antigen it targets is not known. There are no base qualities to consult, and no much larger clone falls within one base. This specimen comes from a study of cytomegalovirus exposure and HLA in healthy donors (dated by TCRdb to between 2016 and 2019). Study-wide context: In an earlier analysis of 587 of the donors, less than 350 Gb of sequence data and some 100 million unique TCR beta sequences from roughly 190 million T cells were reported. Typing coverage differed by locus: A, B, C, DRB1 and DQB1 were typed in roughly 629-630 donors, DQA1 in about 500, DPA1 in around 600, and DPB1 in approximately 450. To predict cytomegalovirus infection status, the study brought together high-throughput TCR immunosequencing, statistical association of individual TCRs with disease status, and machine learning. A later analysis re-examined previously published TCR beta repertoires from hundreds of donors and added high-resolution HLA genotyping to investigate patterns of TCR occurrence. Along with the roughly 710-subject first cohort, a separate validation cohort of around 120 different subjects was used. A handful of DR-DQ haplotypes were treated as single units for association and clustering because of strong linkage in the cohort. Donor age, sex, ethnicity and CMV serostatus were compiled together with the repertoire data. The study was designed to test whether signatures of past pathogen exposure could be identified by cataloging public T cell receptors. The study used immunosequencing to profile the T cell repertoires of approximately 650 subjects and linked those repertoires to cytomegalovirus serostatus. Among the roughly 390 genotyped donors, around 81% belonged to the genetic ancestry cluster associated with self-reported Caucasian donors. HLA typing covered class I and class II loci at four-digit resolution. Every discovery cohort repertoire had been produced on one sequencing platform. A later genetic analysis took genome-wide SNP genotypes for about 55% of the 666 donors and used that subset as a discovery cohort. Rather than drawing on any new phenotypic data, the later analysis identified candidate immune exposures from TCR beta sequences and the way those sequences occurred across donors. An earlier analysis of around 580 of the donors used high-throughput TCR beta sequencing to judge whether each TCR beta V gene segment behaved as functional or pseudogenic. On average, around 200,000 unique TCR beta nucleotide sequences were sequenced per donor among 398 genotyped donors of the cohort, with around 19% of those sequences being non-productive. An early release covering about 600 HLA-typed donors comprised 300 to 350 gigabases of sequencing data and tens of millions of unique TCR sequences.

General findings and caveats noted by the study authors: At a false discovery rate of 0.05, a later analysis linked around 15,000 TCR beta sequences to specific HLA alleles. In a later analysis, TCR association rates were found to vary across HLA loci, with the most associated TCRs seen for DRB1 alleles and the fewest for HLA-C alleles. Roughly uniform sequencing depth across donors was assumed in presence/absence analyses, although this assumption may not hold. The study listed 150 to 200 TCR beta chains as associated with cytomegalovirus. A later analysis reported that several top co-occurrence clusters appeared linked to parvovirus B19, influenza, CMV and Epstein-Barr virus. CMV serostatus was the only immune exposure information available for the cohort. According to the authors, the approach could potentially be generalized to other disease states and immunological phenotypes. HLA typing was unavailable for some donors at each locus, so association tests used only the typed subset. An association between a missense DCLRE1C variant and V-gene and J-gene trimming of TCR beta chains was found in a later genetic analysis and replicated in an independent cohort. Compared with equally common non-associated chains, HLA-associated TCR beta chains in a later analysis were more clonally expanded and had lower generation probabilities. The 87-base-pair reads could not distinguish some IMGT-functional V segments, including TRBV6-2 and TRBV6-3, so those segments were excluded. A later genetic analysis reported fewer N-insertions in productive TCRs among donors in an Asian-associated ancestry cluster than the roughly 700-donor mean. Correlated functional status among segregating V segments might reflect linkage disequilibrium, but an unknown experimental factor could not be ruled out. A further reported finding was that TCR beta sequences accurately predicted the HLA-A and HLA-B alleles for most subjects in the first cohort. A cluster of highly shared sequence variants was judged likely to represent a technical artifact of the sequencing pipeline. In an earlier analysis of about 600 of the donors, most TCR beta V segments appeared in productive rearrangements about 90% or about 30% of the time, broadly matching IMGT annotations. The classifier was reported to diagnose cytomegalovirus status with high specificity and sensitivity in both the original cohort and the validation cohort. Three of the identified cytomegalovirus-associated TCR beta chains were confirmed in vitro to be specific for cytomegalovirus antigens. This cohort had only TCR beta chains sequenced, and the lack of alpha or paired-chain data limited which features could be detected. Across donors, most TCR sequences were observed very rarely, whereas some public TCRs were present in many individuals. Approximately 16 rarely observed V segments, including chromosome 9 orphons, were excluded from the earlier analysis of some 590 of the donors because counts were too low. Strong co-occurrence of HLA alleles, especially DR and DQ, made assigning TCR associations to individual alleles difficult. Most CMV-associated TCR beta chains appeared to be HLA-restricted in a later analysis, and the HLA associations seemed to be driven largely by CMV exposure.

As encoded in the germline V gene, CDR1 is SGHTA while CDR2 is FQGTGA. The cysteine opens and the phenylalanine closes a CDR3 of 13 amino acids. Just the 39-base CDR3 DNA is kept, in frame starting at base 1. V is shortened by 4 bases, J by 6 bases, and the region joining them spans 12 bases. Library generation was performed with the immunoSEQ multiplex PCR assay. For the multiplex PCR, a mixture combining 60 forward primers for TCR Vbeta segments and 13 reverse primers for TCR Jbeta segments was used. Amplification of the CDR3 region of rearranged TCR beta genes was performed with a multiplex PCR assay on genomic DNA. On the Illumina HiSeq System, the amplified TCR beta libraries were sequenced as 87-base-pair reads. The original methods were these. Across the 500 to 700 repertoires, a later analysis counted approximately 75 million unique TCR beta chains, some 11 million of which were shared by at least two donors. A nearest-neighbor algorithm error-corrected the raw reads and collapsed the reads into unique sequences, merging closely related sequences to remove PCR and sequencing errors. CDR3 sequences were aligned to IMGT reference sequences to assign V, D and J gene segments. For a sequence to be retained, at least a six-nucleotide match to both a V gene segment and a J gene segment was required. A rearrangement counted as productive if the CDR3 had no stop codons and remained in frame with V and J, and every other rearrangement counted as non-productive. Following IMGT convention, CDR3 was defined as the stretch from the second conserved V-encoded cysteine up to the conserved J-encoded phenylalanine. In an earlier analysis of 500 to 650 of the donors, sequences lacking an unambiguous match to a single V gene segment were excluded. In an earlier analysis of some 590 of the donors, V segments were called functional above 56.7% productive rearrangements and were called segregating when the between-donor standard deviation exceeded 5%. To diagnose cytomegalovirus status from the catalog of TCR beta chain sequences, a statistical classification framework was built. In a later analysis, V and J genes were assigned by comparing TCR nucleotide sequences against IMGT/GENE-DB human TR gene sequences. The TCRdist pipeline was used in a later analysis to assign CDR3 sequences and most-parsimonious VDJ recombination scenarios. In a later analysis, every TCR beta chain was defined by the combination of its CDR3 amino acid sequence and its V-gene family, and reads without a unique V-gene family were dropped. To address suspected cross-contamination and a sequencing artifact, a later analysis removed around 600 highly shared, low-generation-probability nucleotide sequences. For each public chain, a later analysis derived a clonal expansion index from normalized ranks of inferred template counts within each repertoire. Generation probabilities in a later analysis came from a VDJ recombination model fitted to out-of-frame rearrangements, and those results were checked against IGoR. In a later analysis, TCR-TCR, TCR-HLA and TCR-CMV co-occurrence was scored with hypergeometric tests, and a repertoire-size bias correction was applied to TCR pairs. False discovery rates were estimated in a later analysis by permuting HLA or CMV assignments 20 times. In a later analysis, co-occurring TCRs were grouped with DBSCAN, and TCRdist sequence similarity was added when clustering was performed within HLA-allele-positive subsets. Co-occurrence clustering excluded repertoires with fewer than 30,000 or more than 120,000 public chains, plus five with anomalous nucleotide sharing. TCRdb holds this immuneACCESS table with in-frame rearrangements only. Some clones are missing; in checked studies, unresolved V genes explain under half, and the rest has no known cause. That table is the source of V, J and clone size, and D and trimming were worked out from the DNA. The sample table holds some 99,000 clones, of which around 68% were seen once. The biggest ten clones account for over 0.95% of the sample.

In total, just over 650 healthy bone marrow donors made up the cohort. All cohort members were sampled while nominally healthy, although unrecorded immune exposures were likely present. The donor tested CMV seronegative, placing the donor among the 350 or so seronegative members of the cohort. Each donor provided a peripheral blood sample, and peripheral blood mononuclear cells were used for TCR beta sequencing. The Qiagen DNeasy Blood Extraction Kit was used to extract genomic DNA from the blood cell samples. The rearrangement combines TRBV7-3 with TRBJ1-2, with a weak D call of TRBD1 (5 bases match). This receptor was obtained from a female donor in good health and CMV-seronegative. Sample: PBMCs. The sequence in DNA is TGTGCCAGCAGCTCCGGGGGACGGGATGGCTACACCTTC. This is translated as CASSSGGRDGYTF.